This T cell receptor (beta chain) came from a study of cytomegalovirus exposure and HLA in healthy donors. As to this clone: Its matching antigen is unknown.

This CDR3 is 15 amino acids long. V was trimmed by 4 bases and J by 1 base, leaving 9 bases between them. Germline V gives CDR1 SGHDT, CDR2 YYEEEE. PCR used 60 Vbeta primers and 13 Jbeta primers. Assay: immunoSEQ multiplex PCR; the TCRdb copy retains only in-frame clones and omits some. The sample shows 150,000 to 200,000 clones, around 80% of them seen only once. Study results and caveats: A later analysis found that most CMV-associated TCR beta chains appeared HLA-restricted. Reports credit the classifier with highly specific, highly sensitive diagnosis of cytomegalovirus status. The study put 150 or so TCR beta chains on its list as cytomegalovirus-associated. TCR beta V- and J-gene trimming, according to a later analysis, was linked to a missense DCLRE1C variant.

The sequenced sample consisted of PBMCs. The J gene is TRBJ2-6, the V gene TRBV5-6, with D perhaps TRBD1 (5 bases). The clonotype comes from a woman in her forties in good health and CMV-seronegative. The CDR3, as DNA: TGTGCCAGCAGCCCCCAGGGATCTGGGGCCAACGTCCTGACTTTC. Encoded protein: CASSPQGSGANVLTF.